This TCR beta chain derives from a study of T cells in Graves' hyperthyroidism and ophthalmopathy. On the study more broadly: At the time of initial diagnosis and before any treatment, peripheral blood was collected.

This clonotype was seen a handful of times. What it binds is unknown. Study-level points and caveats: Ophthalmopathy onset followed model prediction by a median approximately 5.9 months. From stable hyperthyroidism, ophthalmopathy was set apart by a 13 V-J model.

The CDR3 has 14 amino acids. Germline assignment: CDR1 SGHTA and CDR2 FQGNSA. Trimming cost V 2 bases and J 7 bases, with 9 bases left between them. Patients with ophthalmopathy all had a Clinical Activity Score of at least 3, a NOSPECS grade of at least 4 and duration under 3 months. Amplification yielded TCR beta CDR3 regions, with RNA transcripts as the source. The primer set for the first-round RT-PCR of the TCR CDR3 was HTBI. TCRdb recomputed calls from the multiplex PCR reads with MiXCR, one row per CDR3 protein. The table lists a few hundred thousand distinct CDR3 sequences, roughly an eighth of them singletons.

The receptor was isolated from a woman aged 40 to 55 with Graves' ophthalmopathy. The material sequenced was blood. The chain recombines TRBV7-2 with TRBJ1-6; D gene ambiguous. The CDR3 nucleotides are TGTGCCAGCAGCTTAAGTGAGGGAAATTCACCCCTCCACTTT. Its protein is CASSLSEGNSPLHF.